This TCR beta chain was documented in a study of T cells in Graves' hyperthyroidism and ophthalmopathy. Ophthalmopathy in the patients scored at least 3 on Clinical Activity Score and at least 4 on NOSPECS grade, lasting under 3 months. Not enrolled were patients with uncontrolled infection, other autoimmune disease, pregnancy or lactation. Study-level findings and limits: Stable hyperthyroidism was separated from ophthalmopathy by a model based on 13 V-J features. The model's output predicted ophthalmopathy at a median of 6.5 months prior to onset.

Authors of the study amplified TCR beta CDR3 regions from RNA transcripts. HTBI primers were employed in a first-round RT-PCR of the TCR CDR3. TCRdb used MiXCR to reprocess the multiplex PCR reads, holding one entry per CDR3 protein. The profile shows 250,000 to 350,000 distinct CDR3 sequences, over 20% of them singletons. This clonotype turned up a few times. Its antigen is undetermined. Germline V gene data show CDR1 as LGHDT and CDR2 as YNNKEL (reference sequence). There are 14 residues in the CDR3. Trimming at V came to 1 base and at J to 4 bases, leaving 4 bases not matched to a gene. The V gene is TRBV3-1, the J gene TRBJ2-7; 7 bases align to TRBD2. The sequenced sample consisted of blood. The TCR was taken from a man aged 30-40 years with Graves' ophthalmopathy. CDR3 amino acids: CASSQVGGGYEQYF. The CDR3 nucleotides read TGTGCCAGCAGCCAAGTGGGGGGAGGGTACGAGCAGTACTTC.